The clone carrying this TCR beta chain turned up a few times. What it recognizes is unknown. As to treatment: roughly 10-day PBMC culture with coronavirus spike peptide pools or control peptides (ViraFEST assay). Negative selection yielded CD4+ T cells from day-10 cultures. These data are taken from a study of vaccination and CD4 T cells after COVID-19. The assay that was used to sequence DNA from cultured CD4+ T cells was the Oncomine TCR Beta short-read assay. From cultured CD4+ T cells, genomic DNA was extracted. TCRdb reprocessed the PCR reads with MiXCR, giving one entry per CDR3 protein. The table lists 20,000 to 25,000 distinct CDR3 sequences, around half of them singletons. This receptor was identified in a human donor who had recovered from COVID-19. The material sequenced was CD4+ T cells from blood, cultured in vitro.

The CDR3 DNA reads TGTGCCAGCAGCTTTACCCCGACAGGGAACGAGCAGTACTTC. Protein sequence: CASSFTPTGNEQYF. The chain couples TRBV11-2 to TRBJ2-7; 7 bases agree with TRBD1. The CDR3 length is 14 residues. The V gene's germline CDR1 is SGHAT and CDR2 FQNNGV. V gave up 3 bases and J gave up 5 bases; unmatched junction bases: 7.